This T cell receptor (beta chain) was sequenced for a study of T cell responses to AZD1222 COVID-19 vaccine. Study-wide findings and caveats: Regions left unmutated in variants are reportedly the target of nearly half of spike-specific TCRs. The donors showed a predominance of white British ancestry and of females, with possible underestimation of clonal diversity.

Using immunoSEQ multiplex PCR, the repertoire was profiled, and TCRdb retains in-frame clones only, with some absent. The sample yields 100,000 to 150,000 clones, approximately 90% seen once. Regarding this clone: Its target is unknown.

The sample consisted of peripheral blood, taken on day 0 of AZD1222 vaccination. The TCR sequence derives from an adult in good health.

CDR3 in amino acids: CATTTGLGYNSPLHF. CDR3 in DNA: TGTGCCACTACTACAGGGTTAGGCTATAATTCACCCCTCCACTTT. The J gene is TRBJ1-6, the V gene TRBV15, with D possibly being TRBD1 (6 bases). The germline gives CDR1 LNHNV, CDR2 YYDKDF (reference sequence). CDR3 length: 15 amino acids. The ends were cut back, 9 bases at V and 3 bases at J, with 15 bases in the middle.